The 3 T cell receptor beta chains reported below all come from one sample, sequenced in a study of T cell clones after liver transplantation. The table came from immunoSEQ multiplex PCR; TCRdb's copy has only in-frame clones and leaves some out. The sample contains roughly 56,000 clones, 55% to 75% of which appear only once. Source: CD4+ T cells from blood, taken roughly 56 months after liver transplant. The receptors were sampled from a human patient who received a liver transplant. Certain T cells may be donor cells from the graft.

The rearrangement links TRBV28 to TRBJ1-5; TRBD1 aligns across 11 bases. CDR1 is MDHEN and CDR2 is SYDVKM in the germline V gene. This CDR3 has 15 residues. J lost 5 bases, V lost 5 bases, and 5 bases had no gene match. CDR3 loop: CASSLGQGAHQPQHF. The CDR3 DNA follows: TGTGCCAGCAGTCTAGGACAGGGGGCGCATCAGCCCCAGCATTTT.

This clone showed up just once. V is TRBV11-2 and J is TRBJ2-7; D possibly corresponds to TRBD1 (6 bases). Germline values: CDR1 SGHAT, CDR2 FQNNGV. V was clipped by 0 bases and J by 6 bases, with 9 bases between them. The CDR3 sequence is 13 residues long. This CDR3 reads CASSLDRGVEQYF. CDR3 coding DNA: TGTGCCAGCAGCTTAGACAGGGGCGTCGAGCAGTACTTC.

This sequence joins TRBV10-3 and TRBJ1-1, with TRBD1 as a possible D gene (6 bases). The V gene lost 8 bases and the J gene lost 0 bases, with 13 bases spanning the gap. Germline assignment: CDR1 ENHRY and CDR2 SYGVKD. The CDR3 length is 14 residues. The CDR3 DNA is TGTGCCATCCGGCGACAGGAGATGAACACTGAAGCTTTCTTT. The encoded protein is CAIRRQEMNTEAFF.